This TCR beta chain came from a study of shared clonotypes between healthy human individuals. Trimming took 1 base from V and 5 from J; bases not matched to a gene: 6. Germline V gene sequence: CDR1 SGHTA, CDR2 FQGNSA. The CDR3 sequence is 15 residues long. Concerning this clone: Its antigen remains unknown.

Findings and caveats of the study: Few donors limited the genetic and exposure-history diversity represented.

Each subset's genomic DNA was split evenly across several immunoSEQ plates. Here immunoSEQ multiplex PCR was the method, and the copy in TCRdb shows in-frame clones only, minus some. The sample records some 2.1 million clones, approximately 95% being singletons. The specimen was naive CD4+ T cells sorted from blood. The sample's subset: CD45RA+ positively selected. V is TRBV7-2 and J is TRBJ2-5; 8 positions agree with TRBD2. This TCR derives from a man aged 18 to 35 in good health. CDR3 protein: CASSLGTSNSETQYF. The CDR3, as DNA: TGTGCCAGCAGCTTAGGGACTAGCAACTCCGAGACCCAGTACTTC.